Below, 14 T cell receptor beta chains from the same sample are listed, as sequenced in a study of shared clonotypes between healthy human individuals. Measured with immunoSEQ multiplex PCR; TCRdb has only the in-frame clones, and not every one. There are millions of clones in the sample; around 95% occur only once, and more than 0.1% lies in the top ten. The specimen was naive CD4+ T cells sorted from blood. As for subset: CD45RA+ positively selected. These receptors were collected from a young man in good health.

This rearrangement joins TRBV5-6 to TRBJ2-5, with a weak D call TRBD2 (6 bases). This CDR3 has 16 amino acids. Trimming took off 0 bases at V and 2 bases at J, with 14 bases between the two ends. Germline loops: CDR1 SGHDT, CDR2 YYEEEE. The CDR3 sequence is CASSLDPAGIQETQYF. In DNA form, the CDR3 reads TGTGCCAGCAGCTTGGACCCGGCGGGGATTCAAGAGACCCAGTACTTC.

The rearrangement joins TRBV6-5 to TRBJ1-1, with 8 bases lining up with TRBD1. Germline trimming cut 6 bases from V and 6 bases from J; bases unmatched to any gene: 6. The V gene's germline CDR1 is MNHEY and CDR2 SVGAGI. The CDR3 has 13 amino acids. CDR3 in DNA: TGTGCCAGCAGCATAACAGGGGGGGCTGAAGCTTTCTTT. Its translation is CASSITGGAEAFF.

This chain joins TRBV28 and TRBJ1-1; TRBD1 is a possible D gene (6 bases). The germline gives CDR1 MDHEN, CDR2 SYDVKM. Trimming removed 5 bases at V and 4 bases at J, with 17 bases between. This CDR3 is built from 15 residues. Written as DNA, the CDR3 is TGTGCCAGCAGTACCTTGGGGGGCGTTGTCACTGAAGCTTTCTTT. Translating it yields CASSTLGGVVTEAFF.

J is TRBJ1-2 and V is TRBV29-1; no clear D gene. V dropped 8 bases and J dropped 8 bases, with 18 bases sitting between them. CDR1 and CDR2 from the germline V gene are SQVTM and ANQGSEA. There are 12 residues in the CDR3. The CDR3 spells CSTWKQKNGYTF. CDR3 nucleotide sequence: TGCAGCACCTGGAAGCAAAAGAACGGCTACACCTTC.

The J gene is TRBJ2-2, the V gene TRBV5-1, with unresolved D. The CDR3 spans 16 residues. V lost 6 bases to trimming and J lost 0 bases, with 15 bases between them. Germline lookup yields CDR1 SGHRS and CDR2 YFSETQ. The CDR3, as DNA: TGCGCCAGCACGGGTGGAAAGAGCACGAACACCGGGGAGCTGTTTTTT. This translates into CASTGGKSTNTGELFF.

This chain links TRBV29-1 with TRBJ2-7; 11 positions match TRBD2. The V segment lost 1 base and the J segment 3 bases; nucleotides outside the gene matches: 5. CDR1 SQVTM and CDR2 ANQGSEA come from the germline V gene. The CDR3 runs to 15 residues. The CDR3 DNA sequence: TGCAGCGTTGAAGCGTCCGGGACTAGCGGCTACGAGCAGTACTTC. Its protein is CSVEASGTSGYEQYF.

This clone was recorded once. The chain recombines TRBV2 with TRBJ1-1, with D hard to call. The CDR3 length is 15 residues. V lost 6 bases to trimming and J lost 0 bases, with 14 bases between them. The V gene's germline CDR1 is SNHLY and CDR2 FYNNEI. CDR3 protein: CASSEFIIMNTEAFF. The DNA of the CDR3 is TGTGCCAGCAGCGAATTTATTATTATGAACACTGAAGCTTTCTTT.

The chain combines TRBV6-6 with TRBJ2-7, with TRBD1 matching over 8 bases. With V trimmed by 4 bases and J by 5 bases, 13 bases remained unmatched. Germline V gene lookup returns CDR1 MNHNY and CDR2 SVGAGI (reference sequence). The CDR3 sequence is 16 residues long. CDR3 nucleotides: TGTGCCAGCAGTTCGGGACAGGCTAACCTGCGGGACGAGCAGTACTTC. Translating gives CASSSGQANLRDEQYF.

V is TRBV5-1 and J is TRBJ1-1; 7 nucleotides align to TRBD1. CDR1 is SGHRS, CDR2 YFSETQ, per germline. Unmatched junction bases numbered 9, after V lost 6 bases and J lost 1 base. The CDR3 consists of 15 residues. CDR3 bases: TGCGCCAGCAACGAAGGGGGCCTGGGGAACACTGAAGCTTTCTTT. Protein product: CASNEGGLGNTEAFF.

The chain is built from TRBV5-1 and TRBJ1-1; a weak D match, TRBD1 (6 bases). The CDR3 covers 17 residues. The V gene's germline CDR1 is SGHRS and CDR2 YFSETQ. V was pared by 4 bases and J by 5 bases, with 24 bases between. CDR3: CASSVRTAVMGRTEAFF. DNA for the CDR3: TGCGCCAGCAGCGTGAGGACAGCAGTCATGGGGAGGACTGAAGCTTTCTTT.

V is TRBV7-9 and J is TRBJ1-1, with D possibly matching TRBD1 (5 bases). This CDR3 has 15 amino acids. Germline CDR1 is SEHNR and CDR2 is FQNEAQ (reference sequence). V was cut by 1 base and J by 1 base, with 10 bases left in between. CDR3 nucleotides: TGTGCCAGCAGCTTAGTCGGGCAGGGGAACACTGAAGCTTTCTTT. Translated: CASSLVGQGNTEAFF.

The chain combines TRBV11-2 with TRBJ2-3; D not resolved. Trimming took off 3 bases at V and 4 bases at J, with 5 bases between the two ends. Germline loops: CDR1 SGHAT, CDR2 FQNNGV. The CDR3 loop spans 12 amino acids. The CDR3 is CASSLGSDTQYF. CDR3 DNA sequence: TGTGCCAGCAGCTTGGGTTCAGATACGCAGTATTTT.

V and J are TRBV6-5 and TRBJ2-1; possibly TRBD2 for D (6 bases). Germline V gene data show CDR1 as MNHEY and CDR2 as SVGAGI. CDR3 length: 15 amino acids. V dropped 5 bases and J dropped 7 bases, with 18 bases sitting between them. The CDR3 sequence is CASSLNPGAGNEQFF. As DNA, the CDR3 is TGTGCCAGCAGTCTAAACCCGGGAGCGGGTAATGAGCAGTTCTTC.

CDR3 DNA: TGTGCCAGCAACCTCGGACAGCCCATGAACACTGAAGCTTTCTTT. Amino acid sequence: CASNLGQPMNTEAFF. The chain employs TRBV2 and TRBJ1-1, with a possible D match to TRBD1 (6 bases). V lost 7 bases and J 0 bases, leaving 15 bases between the germline ends. The germline gives CDR1 SNHLY, CDR2 FYNNEI. The CDR3 totals 15 residues.